Following are 28 T cell receptor beta chains from one sample sequenced in a study of Graves' ophthalmopathy and Graves' hyperthyroidism. Amplifying from RNA transcripts, the study obtained TCR beta CDR3 regions. First-round RT-PCR employed HTBI primers, with a second-round multiplex PCR after it. One entry per CDR3 protein, called by TCRdb with MiXCR from the multiplex PCR reads. The sample holds 300,000 to 400,000 distinct CDR3 sequences, roughly 15% seen once. Sequenced: peripheral blood. These receptors were taken from an adult man with Graves' ophthalmopathy.

This clonotype showed up many times. The chain couples TRBV20-1 to TRBJ2-5; no definite D call. Trimming took 1 base from V and 4 from J, leaving 7 bases between them. Germline lookup yields CDR1 DFQATT and CDR2 SNEGSKA (reference sequence). The CDR3 spans 12 residues. For the CDR3, the DNA is TGCAGTGCTAGAGTCGGACGAGAGACCCAGTACTTC. Amino acids: CSARVGRETQYF.

The rearrangement links TRBV28 to TRBJ1-5; no reliable D call. This CDR3 is 14 amino acids long. CDR1 MDHEN and CDR2 SYDVKM come from the germline V gene. Trimming pared 5 bases from V and 0 bases from J, leaving 8 bases between. The CDR3 loop reads CASSRGNSNQPQHF. CDR3 nucleotides: TGTGCCAGCAGTCGAGGTAATAGCAATCAGCCCCAGCATTTT.

This clonotype was seen at least ten times. The chain recombines TRBV5-1 with TRBJ1-1, with D possibly TRBD1 on 5 matching bases. Trimming removed 0 bases at V and 3 bases at J, with 12 bases between. In germline, CDR1 is SGHRS, CDR2 YFSETQ. The CDR3 loop spans 15 amino acids. The CDR3 bases are TGCGCCAGCAGCTTGGCCGGGCAGGGAGACACTGAAGCTTTCTTT. It yields the protein CASSLAGQGDTEAFF.

There are many counts of this clonotype. The rearrangement uses TRBV9 and TRBJ2-7; TRBD1 might be the D (6 bases). The length of the CDR3 is 14 residues. Germline assignment: CDR1 SGDLS and CDR2 YYNGEE. With 0 bases removed from V and 3 bases from J, the gap between germline ends came to 10 bases. The CDR3 protein is CASSVGAGDYEQYF. CDR3 coding DNA: TGTGCCAGCAGCGTAGGGGCAGGGGACTACGAGCAGTACTTC.

This clonotype has a count of ten or more. This chain joins TRBV12-3 or TRBV12-4 and TRBJ1-5; no definite D call. This CDR3 comprises 14 residues. The V end lost 0 bases, the J end lost 0 bases, and 3 bases lay between the germline ends. CDR3 loop: CASSLASSNQPQHF. The CDR3 DNA follows: TGTGCCAGCAGTTTAGCCAGTAGCAATCAGCCCCAGCATTTT.

The sample holds one count of this clonotype. V usage is TRBV7-2 and J usage is TRBJ2-7, with 11 bases fitting TRBD2. V lost 2 bases, J lost 2 bases, and 20 bases stayed unmatched. Germline V gives CDR1 SGHTA, CDR2 FQGNSA. The CDR3 runs 21 residues. The CDR3 DNA is TGTGCCAGCAGCTTATGGGGACATGGGGCTAGCGGGAGGATACTCACCTACGAGCAGTACTTC. Its translation: CASSLWGHGASGRILTYEQYF.

The chain has TRBV2 and TRBJ1-1; 7 positions agree with TRBD1. The CDR3 has 16 amino acids. Trimming took 5 bases from V and 2 from J; bases not matched to a gene: 11. Looked up from germline, CDR1 is SNHLY and CDR2 is FYNNEI. CDR3 region: CASSTDRDGRNTEAFF. CDR3 in DNA: TGTGCCAGCAGTACCGACAGGGATGGTCGAAACACTGAAGCTTTCTTT.

This clonotype was recorded at least ten times. This chain connects TRBV11-2 to TRBJ1-1, with a weak D call TRBD1 (6 bases). The germline V gene has CDR1 SGHAT and CDR2 FQNNGV. This CDR3 contains 16 residues. V gave up 5 bases and J gave up 3 bases, with 19 bases separating them. The CDR3 coding sequence is TGTGCCAGCAGCGGGATGAACAGGGACGGGGACACTGAAGCTTTCTTT. Protein product: CASSGMNRDGDTEAFF. The variable domain in full, completed from reference TRBV11-2 and TRBJ1-1, reads EAGVAQSPRYKIIEKRQSVAFWCNPISGHATLYWYQQILGQGPKLLIQFQNNGVVDDSQLPKDRFSAERLKGVDSTLKIQPAKLEDSAVYLCASSGMNRDGDTEAFFGQGTRLTVV.

This clonotype was recorded many times. This chain links TRBV18 with TRBJ2-5; 8 bases align to TRBD1. J lost 0 bases, V lost 3 bases, and 3 bases had no gene match. This CDR3 has 15 residues. Germline CDR1 and CDR2: KGHSH and LQKENI. Written as DNA, the CDR3 is TGTGCCAGCTCACCTCAACAGGGGGACCAAGAGACCCAGTACTTC. Translation gives CASSPQQGDQETQYF.

J is TRBJ2-7 and V is TRBV11-2; D assignment may be TRBD1 or TRBD2 (5 bases each). The V and J ends lost 3 bases and 2 bases respectively, with 11 bases between them. From germline, CDR1 is SGHAT and CDR2 FQNNGV. CDR3 length equals 14 residues. This chain's CDR3 is CASSFGTEAYEQYF. CDR3 bases: TGTGCCAGCAGCTTCGGGACGGAAGCCTACGAGCAGTACTTC.

V gene TRBV12-3 or TRBV12-4 combines with J gene TRBJ1-5, with unresolved D. Trimming removed 5 bases from V and 7 bases from J, with 9 bases in between. CDR3 length equals 12 residues. CDR3 region: CASSAFGQPQHF. CDR3 nucleotide sequence: TGTGCCAGCAGTGCCTTTGGACAGCCCCAGCATTTT.

In its sample, this clonotype was seen many times. V is TRBV11-2 and J is TRBJ2-6; D is uncertain. Germline V gene sequence: CDR1 SGHAT, CDR2 FQNNGV. V gave up 5 bases and J gave up 8 bases, with 10 bases separating them. The CDR3 consists of 13 residues. This CDR3 reads CASSGPGSNVLTF. For the CDR3, the DNA is TGTGCCAGCAGCGGGCCGGGTTCCAACGTCCTGACTTTC.

V and J are TRBV12-3 or TRBV12-4 and TRBJ1-1, with 7 positions matching TRBD1. This CDR3 is 15 amino acids long. J lost 4 bases, V lost 6 bases, and 11 bases had no gene match. The CDR3 sequence: CASRIRGFVGTEAFF. DNA for the CDR3: TGTGCCAGCAGAATCAGGGGGTTTGTAGGCACTGAAGCTTTCTTT.

This clonotype was found many times. The chain is built from TRBV6-2 or TRBV6-3 and TRBJ1-6, with 10 bases matching TRBD1. The J segment lost 4 bases and the V segment lost 8 bases, leaving 5 bases of the junction unmatched. The CDR3 is 15 amino acids. Germline-derived CDR1 and CDR2 are MNHEY and SVGEGT. The CDR3 bases are TGTGCCAGCTGGGACAGGGGTCGGTATAATTCACCCCTCCACTTT. Amino acids: CASWDRGRYNSPLHF.

In the case of this clonotype: The junction shows a germline mismatch at one end, possibly a read error. The chain employs TRBV14 and TRBJ1-2; a possible D gene is TRBD1 (5 bases). CDR1 SGHDN and CDR2 FVKESK come from the germline V gene. The CDR3 totals 14 residues. The CDR3 DNA sequence: TGTGCCAGCAGCCCTCCCCAGGAGGGCCGGGGCTACATCTTC. It codes for CASSPPQEGRGYIF.

The chain joins TRBV20-1 to TRBJ2-5; D is tentatively TRBD1 or TRBD2 (5 bases each). With 6 bases removed from V and 1 base from J, the gap between germline ends came to 12 bases. This CDR3 spans 13 amino acids. Per germline, CDR1 DFQATT and CDR2 SNEGSKA (reference sequence). CDR3 coding DNA: TGCAGTGCCCACGCAGGGAGCCAAGAGACCCAGTACTTC. It translates to CSAHAGSQETQYF.

This clonotype was seen at least ten times. The DNA for the CDR3 is TGCGCCAGCAGCTTGCTTTTTAGACAGGGGGCGACCTACGAGCAGTACTTC. It translates to CASSLLFRQGATYEQYF. This chain connects TRBV5-1 to TRBJ2-7; the match to TRBD1 covers 10 bases. The CDR3 length is 17 residues. In germline, CDR1 is SGHRS, CDR2 YFSETQ. Losses at the gene ends were 1 base for V and 2 bases for J; bases not matched to a gene: 9.

This clonotype was picked up many times. The chain is built from TRBV24-1 and TRBJ1-5; D gene uncertain. The germline V and J ends were trimmed by 0 bases and 11 bases, with 13 bases remaining between them. This CDR3 comprises 14 residues. The germline CDR1 and CDR2 sequences are KGHDR and SFDVKD. The DNA of the CDR3 is TGTGCCACCAGTGATTTGGGGAGTTCTTTAACCCAGCATTTT. Amino acid sequence: CATSDLGSSLTQHF.

This clonotype was counted ten times or more. The V call is TRBV7-8, the J call TRBJ1-1, with D possibly TRBD1 on 6 matching bases. The germline V gene encodes CDR1 SGHVS and CDR2 FQNEAQ. The CDR3 length is 16 residues. The V end was cut by 5 bases, the J end by 3 bases, with 19 bases between. The CDR3 sequence: CASSPRGLTGYTEAFF. The CDR3 region has the DNA TGTGCCAGCAGCCCTAGGGGACTGACAGGTTACACTGAAGCTTTCTTT.

The sample holds many counts of this clonotype. The chain uses TRBV7-2 and TRBJ1-6; 8 positions agree with TRBD1. CDR3 length: 15 residues. Looked up from germline, CDR1 is SGHTA and CDR2 is FQGNSA. Trimming cost V 0 bases and J 7 bases; bases outside gene matches: 2. CDR3 sequence (DNA): TGTGCCAGCAGCTTAGCGGGACAGGCCAATTCACCCCTCCACTTT. The encoded protein is CASSLAGQANSPLHF.

V usage is TRBV27 and J usage is TRBJ1-3, with 7 positions matching TRBD1. Germline assignment: CDR1 MNHEY and CDR2 SMNVEV (reference sequence). The length of the CDR3 is 15 residues. With V trimmed by 5 bases and J by 0 bases, 4 bases remained unmatched. Here the CDR3 reads CASSLTGVSGNTIYF. Here the CDR3 DNA reads TGTGCCAGCAGTCTAACAGGGGTCTCTGGAAACACCATATATTTT.

This clonotype has more than one count but fewer than ten. It may be a read error: a sequence one base away is much more abundant. This chain links TRBV27 with TRBJ1-6; D gene ambiguous. CDR1 is MNHEY, CDR2 SMNVEV, per germline (reference sequence). The CDR3 is 14 residues long. In DNA form, the CDR3 reads TGTGCCAGCAGTTTACAACTCCGAAATTCACCCCCCCACTTT. Its translation is CASSLQLRNSPPHF.

The chain combines TRBV15 with TRBJ1-2; 7 nucleotides agree with TRBD1. Germline assignment: CDR1 LNHNV and CDR2 YYDKDF (reference sequence). This CDR3 comprises 13 residues. V shed 6 bases and J 4 bases; nucleotides not matched to a gene: 5. The CDR3 is CATSRDRAYGYTF. The CDR3 region has the DNA TGTGCCACCAGTCGAGACAGGGCCTATGGCTACACCTTC.

This clonotype was seen many times. The chain carries TRBV20-1 and TRBJ2-7, with a tentative D call TRBD2 (6 bases). Trimming cost V 0 bases and J 1 base, with 10 bases left between them. The CDR3 sequence is 14 residues long. In germline, CDR1 is DFQATT, CDR2 SNEGSKA (reference sequence). The CDR3 spells CSAREGTRSYEQYF. The CDR3 nucleotides read TGCAGTGCTAGAGAAGGGACTCGTTCCTACGAGCAGTACTTC.

This clonotype showed up many times. The chain links TRBV6-2 or TRBV6-3 to TRBJ1-1; perhaps TRBD1 as D (6 bases). Deletions cut 2 bases from V and 6 bases from J, with 13 bases between. This CDR3 is built from 14 residues. Germline V lookup: CDR1 MNHEY, CDR2 SVGEGT. CDR3 in DNA: TGTGCCAGCAGTTACACAACAGGGATCGCTGAAGCTTTCTTT. It specifies CASSYTTGIAEAFF.

This clonotype was seen ten or more times. The chain recombines TRBV12-3 or TRBV12-4 with TRBJ2-7; 13 bases line up with TRBD2. V lost 3 bases, J lost 2 bases, and 7 bases stayed unmatched. The CDR3 spans 17 residues. Here the CDR3 DNA reads TGTGCCAGCAGTTTTTTCACTAGCGGGAGGGTCCCCTACGAGCAGTACTTC. Amino acid sequence: CASSFFTSGRVPYEQYF.

This clonotype was seen repeatedly, ten times or more. The chain uses TRBV20-1 and TRBJ1-5; 7 nucleotides match TRBD1. This CDR3 has 14 residues. Germline V lookup: CDR1 DFQATT, CDR2 SNEGSKA (reference sequence). The junction had 13 bases not matched to a gene; V was cut back by 5 bases and J by 9 bases. CDR3 in DNA: TGCAGTGCTGAGGTGCGGCAGGGGGAACGGCCCCAGCATTTT. Encoded protein: CSAEVRQGERPQHF.

The chain employs TRBV19 and TRBJ1-3; D is unclear. The CDR3 has 11 residues. Germline assignment: CDR1 LNHDA and CDR2 SQIVND (reference sequence). V lost 8 bases to trimming and J lost 3 bases, with 5 bases between them. The CDR3 nucleotides are TGTGCCAGTTTTGGTGGAAACACCATATATTTT. This gives the protein CASFGGNTIYF.